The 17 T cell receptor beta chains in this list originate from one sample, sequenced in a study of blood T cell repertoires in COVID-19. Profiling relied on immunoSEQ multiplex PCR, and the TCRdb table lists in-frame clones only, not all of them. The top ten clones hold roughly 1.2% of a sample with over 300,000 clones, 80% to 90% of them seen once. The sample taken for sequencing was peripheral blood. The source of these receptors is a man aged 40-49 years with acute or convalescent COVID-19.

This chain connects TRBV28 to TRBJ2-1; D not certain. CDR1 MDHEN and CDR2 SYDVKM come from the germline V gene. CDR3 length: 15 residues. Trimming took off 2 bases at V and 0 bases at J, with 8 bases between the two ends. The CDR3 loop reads CASSLTSDSYNEQFF. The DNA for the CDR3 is TGTGCCAGCAGTTTAACGAGCGACTCCTACAATGAGCAGTTCTTC.

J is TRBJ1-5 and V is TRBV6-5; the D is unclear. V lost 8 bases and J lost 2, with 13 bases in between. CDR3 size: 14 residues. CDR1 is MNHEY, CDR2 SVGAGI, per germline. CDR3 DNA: TGTGCCAGCGCTGTGGGAGGTGGCAATCAGCCCCAGCATTTT. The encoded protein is CASAVGGGNQPQHF.

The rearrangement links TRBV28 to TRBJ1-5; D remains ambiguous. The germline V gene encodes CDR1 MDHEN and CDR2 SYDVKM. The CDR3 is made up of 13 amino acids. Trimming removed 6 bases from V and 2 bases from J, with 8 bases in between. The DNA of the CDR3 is TGTGCCAGCAGCTGGGGAGGCAATCAGCCCCAGCATTTT. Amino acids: CASSWGGNQPQHF. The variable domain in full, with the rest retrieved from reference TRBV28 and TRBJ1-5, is DVKVTQSSRYLVKRTGEKVFLECVQDMDHENMFWYRQDPGLGLRLIYFSYDVKMKEKGDIPEGYSVSREKKERFSLILESASTNQTSMYLCASSWGGNQPQHFGDGTRLSIL.

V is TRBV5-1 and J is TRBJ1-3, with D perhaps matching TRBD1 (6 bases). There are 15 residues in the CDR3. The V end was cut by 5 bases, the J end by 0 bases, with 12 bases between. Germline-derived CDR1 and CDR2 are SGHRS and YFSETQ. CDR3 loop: CASRPGQSSGNTIYF. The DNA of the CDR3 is TGCGCCAGCAGACCGGGACAAAGCTCTGGAAACACCATATATTTT.

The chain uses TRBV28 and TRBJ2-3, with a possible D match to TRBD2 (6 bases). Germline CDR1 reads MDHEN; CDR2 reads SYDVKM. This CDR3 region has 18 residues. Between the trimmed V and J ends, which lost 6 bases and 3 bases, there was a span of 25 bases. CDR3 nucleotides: TGTGCCAGCAGCCAAGGACCGACTAGTTCCCCTATTACAGATACGCAGTATTTT. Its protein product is CASSQGPTSSPITDTQYF.

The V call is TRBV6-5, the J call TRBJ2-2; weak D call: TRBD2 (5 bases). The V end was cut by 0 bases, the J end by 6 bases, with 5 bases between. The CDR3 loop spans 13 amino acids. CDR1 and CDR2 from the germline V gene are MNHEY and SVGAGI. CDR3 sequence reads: CASSYSEAGELFF. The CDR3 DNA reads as TGTGCCAGCAGTTACTCGGAGGCCGGGGAGCTGTTTTTT.

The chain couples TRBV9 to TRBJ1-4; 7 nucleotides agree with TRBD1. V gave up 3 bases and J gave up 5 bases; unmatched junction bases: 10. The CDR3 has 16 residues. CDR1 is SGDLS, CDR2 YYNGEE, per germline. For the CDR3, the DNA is TGTGCCAGCAGCGCGAATCCCGGGACAGTGAATGAAAAACTGTTTTTT. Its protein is CASSANPGTVNEKLFF.

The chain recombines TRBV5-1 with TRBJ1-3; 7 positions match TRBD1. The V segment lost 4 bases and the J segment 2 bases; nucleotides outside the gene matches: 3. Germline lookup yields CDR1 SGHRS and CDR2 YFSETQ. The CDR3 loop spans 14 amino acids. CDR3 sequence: CASSVQGPGNTIYF. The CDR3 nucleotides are TGCGCCAGCAGCGTACAGGGGCCTGGAAACACCATATATTTT.

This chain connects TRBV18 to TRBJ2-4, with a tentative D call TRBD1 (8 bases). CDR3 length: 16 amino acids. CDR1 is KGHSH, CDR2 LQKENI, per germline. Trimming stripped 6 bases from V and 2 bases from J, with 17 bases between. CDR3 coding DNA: TGTGCCAGCTCTCCCACAGGGGGGGTAACCAAAAACATTCAGTACTTC. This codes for CASSPTGGVTKNIQYF.

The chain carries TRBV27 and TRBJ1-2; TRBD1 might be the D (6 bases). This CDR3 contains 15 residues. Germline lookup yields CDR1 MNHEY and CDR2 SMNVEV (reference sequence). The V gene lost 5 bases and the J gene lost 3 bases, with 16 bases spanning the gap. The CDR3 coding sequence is TGTGCCAGCAGTGCCACGGGGGGCGCGTACTATGGCTACACCTTC. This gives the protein CASSATGGAYYGYTF.

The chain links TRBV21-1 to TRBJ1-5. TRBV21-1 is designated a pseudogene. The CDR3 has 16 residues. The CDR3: CASSKTGGGHHQPQHF. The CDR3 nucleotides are TGTGCCAGCAGCAAAACCGGCGGGGGCCACCATCAGCCCCAGCATTTT.

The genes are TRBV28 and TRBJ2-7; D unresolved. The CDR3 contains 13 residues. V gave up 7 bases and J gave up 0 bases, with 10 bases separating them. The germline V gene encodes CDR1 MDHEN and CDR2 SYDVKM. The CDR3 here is CASTSHSSYEQYF. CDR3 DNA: TGTGCCAGCACCTCCCACAGCTCCTACGAGCAGTACTTC.

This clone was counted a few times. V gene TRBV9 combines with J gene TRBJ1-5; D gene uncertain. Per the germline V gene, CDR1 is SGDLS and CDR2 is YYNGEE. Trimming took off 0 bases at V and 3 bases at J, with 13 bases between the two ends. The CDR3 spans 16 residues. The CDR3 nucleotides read TGTGCCAGCAGCGTAGGGCAAGGAGATCTCAATCAGCCCCAGCATTTT. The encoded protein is CASSVGQGDLNQPQHF.

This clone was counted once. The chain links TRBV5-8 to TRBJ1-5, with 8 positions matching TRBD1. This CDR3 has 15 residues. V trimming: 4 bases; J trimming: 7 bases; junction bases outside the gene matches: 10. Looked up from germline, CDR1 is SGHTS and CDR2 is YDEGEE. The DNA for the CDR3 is TGTGCCAGCAGCCAGATAAGCAGGGGGCTCCAGCCCCAGCATTTT. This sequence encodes CASSQISRGLQPQHF.

CDR3 sequence: CASSVVSGAADTQYF. Written as DNA, the CDR3 is TGTGCCAGCAGCGTAGTTAGCGGGGCTGCAGATACGCAGTATTTT. V gene TRBV9 combines with J gene TRBJ2-3; 8 bases are a match to TRBD2. From germline, CDR1 is SGDLS and CDR2 YYNGEE. There are 15 residues in the CDR3. The J segment lost 4 bases and the V segment lost 0 bases, leaving 4 bases of the junction unmatched.

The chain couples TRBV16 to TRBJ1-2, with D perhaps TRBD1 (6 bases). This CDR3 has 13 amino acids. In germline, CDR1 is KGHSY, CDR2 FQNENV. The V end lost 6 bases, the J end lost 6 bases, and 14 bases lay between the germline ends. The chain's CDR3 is CASSFGQSNGYTF. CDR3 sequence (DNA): TGTGCCAGCAGTTTCGGACAGTCGAATGGCTACACCTTC.

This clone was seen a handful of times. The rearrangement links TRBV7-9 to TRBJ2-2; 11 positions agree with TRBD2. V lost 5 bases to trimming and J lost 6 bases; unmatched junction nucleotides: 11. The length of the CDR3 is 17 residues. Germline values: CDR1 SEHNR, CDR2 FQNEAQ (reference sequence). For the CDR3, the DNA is TGTGCCAGCAGCCCACCGATCACTAGCGGGAGTTCCGGGGAGCTGTTTTTT. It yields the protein CASSPPITSGSSGELFF. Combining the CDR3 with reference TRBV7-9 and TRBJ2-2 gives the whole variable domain DTGVSQNPRHKITKRGQNVTFRCDPISEHNRLYWYRQTLGQGPEFLTYFQNEAQLEKSRLLSDRFSAERPKGSFSTLEIQRTEQGDSAMYLCASSPPITSGSSGELFFGEGSRLTVL.